Below are 5 T cell receptor beta chains sequenced from a single sample in a study of blood T cell repertoires in COVID-19. The protocol was immunoSEQ multiplex PCR, while the TCRdb copy is restricted to in-frame clones and leaves out a portion. The repertoire has roughly 260,000 clones, about nine tenths of them found once; the top ten carry 2% to 2.5%. Source material: peripheral blood. The receptors derive from a woman in her fifties or sixties who had recovered from COVID-19.

V gene TRBV27 combines with J gene TRBJ1-5; D is possibly TRBD1 (5 bases). Trimming removed 0 bases from V and 4 bases from J, with 13 bases in between. The CDR3 is 16 residues long. Germline V gene data show CDR1 as MNHEY and CDR2 as SMNVEV (reference sequence). In nucleotides, the CDR3 is TGTGCCAGCAGTTTATCGATGGGGGGGGGTAATCAGCCCCAGCATTTT. It specifies CASSLSMGGGNQPQHF.

Only a few counts were recorded for this clone. The chain recombines TRBV3-1 (or the pseudogene TRBV3-2) with TRBJ2-1; D might be TRBD2 (6 bases). The CDR3 runs 17 residues. CDR1 and CDR2 (germline): LGHDT, YNNKEL (reference sequence). V lost 0 bases to trimming and J lost 5 bases, with 17 bases between them. As DNA, the CDR3 is TGTGCCAGCAGCCAAGATAGTTCCGGGAGAGGCGACAATGAGCAGTTCTTC. Its protein is CASSQDSSGRGDNEQFF.

The chain employs TRBV7-6 and TRBJ1-1; 8 bases map to TRBD1. CDR1 and CDR2 from the germline V gene are SGHVS and FNYEAQ. The CDR3 has 16 amino acids. The V and J ends lost 1 base and 2 bases, in that order; junction bases with no gene match: 6. The CDR3 bases are TGTGCCAGCAGCTTAGAGACAGGGGCGCTAAACACTGAAGCTTTCTTT. This sequence encodes CASSLETGALNTEAFF.

The chain combines TRBV5-1 with TRBJ1-2, with unresolved D. V was cut by 0 bases and J by 4 bases, with 13 bases left in between. Per germline, CDR1 SGHRS and CDR2 YFSETQ. There are 15 residues in the CDR3. The CDR3 DNA reads TGCGCCAGCAGCTTGGCCCATCAGAAACCCTATGGCTACACCTTC. Translation: CASSLAHQKPYGYTF.

The chain has TRBV6-1 and TRBJ1-2; TRBD1 is a possible D gene (5 bases). The ends were cut back, 0 bases at V and 4 bases at J, with 9 bases in the middle. CDR3 size: 14 residues. The germline V gene encodes CDR1 MNHNS and CDR2 SASEGT. DNA for the CDR3: TGTGCCAGCAGTGAAGCGCAGGGTCTCTATGGCTACACCTTC. This sequence encodes CASSEAQGLYGYTF.